This T cell receptor beta chain was profiled in a study of Ad26.COV2.S vaccination and SARS-CoV-2 variants. Only in-frame clones appear in the TCRdb table, and some are missing; sequencing was by immunoSEQ multiplex PCR. The table has about 440,000 clones, roughly 91% seen once. Stated treatment: about 20 received Ad26.COV2.S at low or high dose, single or two shots; about 5 received placebo; per-sample allocation not given. Samples were taken on day 63 after the first vaccine or placebo injection. The material sequenced was peripheral blood, taken in a trial of Ad26.COV2.S vaccine versus placebo. The clonotype was recovered from a person aged 18 to 65 who received the Ad26.COV2.S COVID-19 vaccine or a placebo.

The CDR3 sequence is CAWRTDASVEAFF. The CDR3 bases are TGTGCCTGGAGGACCGATGCGTCGGTTGAAGCTTTCTTT. The chain combines TRBV30 with TRBJ1-1; D gene uncertain. The CDR3 sequence is 13 residues long. V lost 3 bases to trimming and J lost 7 bases, with 15 bases between them. The germline V gene encodes CDR1 GTSNPN and CDR2 SVGIG (reference sequence). The full variable domain, rest sourced from reference TRBV30 and TRBJ1-1, is SQTIHQWPATLVQPVGSPLSLECTVEGTSNPNLYWYRQAAGRGLQLLFYSVGIGQISSEVPQNLSASRPQDRQFILSSKKLLLSDSGFYLCAWRTDASVEAFFGQGTRLTVV.